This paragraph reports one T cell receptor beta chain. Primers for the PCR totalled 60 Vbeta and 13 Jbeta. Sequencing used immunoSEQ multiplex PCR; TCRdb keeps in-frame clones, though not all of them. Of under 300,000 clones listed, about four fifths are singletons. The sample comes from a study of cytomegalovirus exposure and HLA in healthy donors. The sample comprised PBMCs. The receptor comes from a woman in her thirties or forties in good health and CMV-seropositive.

The CDR3 DNA follows: TGTGCCATCAGTGAGTCCTTAGGACTAGCGGGTCAAGGGCAGTTCTTC. As protein: CAISESLGLAGQGQFF. J is TRBJ2-1 and V is TRBV10-3; TRBD2 agrees at 11 bases. Trimming removed 0 bases from V and 12 bases from J; junction bases left unmatched: 10. The CDR3 has 16 amino acids. Per the germline V gene, CDR1 is ENHRY and CDR2 is SYGVKD.